The next 32 T cell receptor beta chains were all read from a single sample in a study of blood T cell repertoires in COVID-19. The protocol was immunoSEQ multiplex PCR, while the TCRdb copy is restricted to in-frame clones and leaves out a portion. The data contain roughly 150,000 clones, less than 85% of them singletons. The sequenced sample consisted of peripheral blood. All receptors derive from a woman aged 55-69 years with COVID-19, enrolled during active disease.

There are a few counts of this clone. The chain uses TRBV24-1 and TRBJ2-1, with a weak D call TRBD2 (7 bases). Trimming cost V 6 bases and J 9 bases, with 17 bases left between them. The V gene's germline CDR1 is KGHDR and CDR2 SFDVKD. The CDR3 length is 14 residues. The CDR3 loop is CATSLPGGTSEQFF. As DNA, the CDR3 is TGTGCCACCAGTTTACCGGGGGGCACAAGTGAGCAGTTCTTC.

The CDR3 reads CASSPQRGGIAKNIQYF. DNA for the CDR3: TGTGCCAGCAGTCCCCAACGGGGGGGTATAGCCAAAAACATTCAGTACTTC. V is TRBV27 and J is TRBJ2-4, with TRBD2 matching over 8 bases. The germline gives CDR1 MNHEY, CDR2 SMNVEV (reference sequence). V was clipped by 5 bases and J by 0 bases; unmatched bases: 9. The CDR3 consists of 17 residues.

The V gene is TRBV7-2, the J gene TRBJ2-3; TRBD2 is a possible D gene (5 bases). This CDR3 is 15 amino acids long. V lost 2 bases and J lost 4, with 13 bases in between. Germline assignment: CDR1 SGHTA and CDR2 FQGNSA. This CDR3 is CASSLNLAVADTQYF. In DNA form, the CDR3 reads TGTGCCAGCAGCTTAAACCTAGCAGTGGCAGATACGCAGTATTTT.

This clone appeared a single time. The V call is TRBV18, the J call TRBJ2-7; TRBD1 agrees at 7 bases. Germline values: CDR1 KGHSH, CDR2 LQKENI. The V segment lost 6 bases and the J segment 3 bases; nucleotides outside the gene matches: 8. The CDR3 runs 14 residues. The CDR3: CASSPRQGRYEQYV. The CDR3 DNA sequence: TGTGCCAGCTCGCCCCGACAGGGACGCTACGAGCAGTACGTC.

This clone was found a few times. The chain has TRBV18 and TRBJ2-7, with a tentative D call TRBD2 (6 bases). Trimming cost V 8 bases and J 0 bases, with 14 bases left between them. Germline CDR1 KGHSH, CDR2 LQKENI. This CDR3 comprises 14 residues. CDR3 bases: TGTGCCAGCCGAGGACTACCGAGCTCCTACGAGCAGTACTTC. Protein: CASRGLPSSYEQYF.

This clone was observed a single time. Its ends do not fully match the called genes, so a read error is possible. Different DNA sequences within this sample yield the same CDR3. The V call is TRBV27, the J call TRBJ1-1; TRBD1 matches at 8 bases. This CDR3 comprises 14 residues. Germline CDR1 is MNHEY and CDR2 is SMNVEV (reference sequence). For the CDR3, the DNA is TGTGCCAGTTTTGGACAGGGCGAGGGCACTGAAGCTTTCTTC. This codes for CASFGQGEGTEAFF.

V is TRBV5-6 and J is TRBJ2-1; 7 nucleotides match TRBD1. CDR1 and CDR2 from the germline V gene are SGHDT and YYEEEE. The trim removed 0 bases at V and 4 bases at J, leaving 1 base unmatched. This CDR3 has 14 residues. This CDR3 is CASSLDRGYNEQFF. DNA of the CDR3: TGTGCCAGCAGCTTGGACAGGGGATACAATGAGCAGTTCTTC.

This clone has only a few counts. The chain is built from TRBV10-3 and TRBJ2-5; D call uncertain. This CDR3 region has 10 residues. V was shortened by 10 bases and J by 4 bases, with 7 bases between the two germline ends. Germline-derived CDR1 and CDR2 are ENHRY and SYGVKD. The CDR3 sequence is CATGGETQYF. The DNA for the CDR3 is TGTGCCACCGGCGGAGAGACCCAGTACTTC.

V gene TRBV5-6 combines with J gene TRBJ1-4; D unresolved. This CDR3 has 15 amino acids. Germline V CDR1 and CDR2: SGHDT, YYEEEE. Trimming took off 4 bases at V and 3 bases at J, with 13 bases between the two ends. CDR3 sequence (DNA): TGTGCCAGCAGCGCGGAGGGCTGGGCTAATGAAAAACTGTTTTTT. Translated: CASSAEGWANEKLFF.

The V call is TRBV24-1, the J call TRBJ1-2, with D possibly being TRBD1 (5 bases). Germline V gene lookup returns CDR1 KGHDR and CDR2 SFDVKD. CDR3 length: 14 residues. V lost 4 bases and J 0 bases, leaving 8 bases between the germline ends. As DNA, the CDR3 is TGTGCCACCAGTGAGGAGACAGCTAACTATGGCTACACCTTC. Amino acid sequence: CATSEETANYGYTF.

The chain is built from TRBV7-2 and TRBJ2-3; 9 positions agree with TRBD2. The trim removed 4 bases at V and 1 base at J, leaving 6 bases unmatched. The CDR3 totals 16 residues. Germline CDR1 SGHTA, CDR2 FQGNSA. CDR3 residues: CASSSGAGGGTDTQYF. The DNA for the CDR3 is TGTGCCAGCAGCTCCGGAGCGGGGGGTGGCACAGATACGCAGTATTTT.

The chain combines TRBV5-4 with TRBJ2-7; possible D gene TRBD1, 5 bases. Trimming stripped 1 base from V and 2 bases from J, with 7 bases between. The CDR3 runs 13 residues. The germline V gene has CDR1 SGHNT and CDR2 YYREEE (reference sequence). This chain's CDR3 is CASSLQGTYEQYF. The DNA of the CDR3 is TGTGCCAGCAGCTTGCAGGGCACCTACGAGCAGTACTTC.

The gene calls are TRBV6-5 and TRBJ1-6; TRBD1 agrees at 8 bases. CDR1 MNHEY and CDR2 SVGAGI come from the germline V gene. This CDR3 contains 15 residues. Trimming took 7 bases from V and 6 from J; bases not matched to a gene: 8. CDR3 sequence reads: CASTEQGVGNSPLHF. Here the CDR3 DNA reads TGTGCCAGCACCGAACAGGGGGTCGGTAATTCACCCCTCCACTTT.

The J gene is TRBJ2-4, the V gene TRBV6-2 or TRBV6-3; TRBD1 aligns across 10 bases. J gave up 2 bases and V 5 bases, and 9 bases lay outside the gene matches. The CDR3 totals 17 residues. CDR1 is MNHEY and CDR2 is SVGEGT in the germline V gene. The CDR3 here is CASSDRGRILSKNIQYF. The CDR3 DNA reads TGTGCCAGCAGTGACAGGGGGCGCATATTGTCCAAAAACATTCAGTACTTC.

The gene calls are TRBV3-1 (or the pseudogene TRBV3-2) and TRBJ1-4; 7 bases match TRBD1. The CDR3 runs to 15 residues. V was pared by 4 bases and J by 5 bases, with 7 bases of the junction left unmatched. Germline V lookup: CDR1 LGHDT, CDR2 YNNKEL (reference sequence). The CDR3 sequence: CASSLGTAPNEKLFF. The CDR3 region has the DNA TGTGCCAGCAGCCTTGGGACAGCCCCAAATGAAAAACTGTTTTTT.

The chain recombines TRBV2 with TRBJ1-5, with D unclear. V was cut by 4 bases and J by 7 bases, with 8 bases left in between. Germline loops: CDR1 SNHLY, CDR2 FYNNEI. CDR3 length: 12 residues. The CDR3 sequence: CASSVSLQPQHF. The CDR3, as DNA: TGTGCCAGCAGTGTGAGTTTGCAGCCCCAGCATTTT.

The chain links TRBV6-1 to TRBJ2-7; 7 bases match TRBD1. The germline gives CDR1 MNHNS, CDR2 SASEGT. The ends lost 2 bases at V and 1 base at J; junction bases unmatched: 5. The CDR3 loop spans 15 amino acids. CDR3 DNA: TGTGCCAGCAGTGAAATAGGGGGCCCATCCTACGAGCAGTACTTC. Protein sequence: CASSEIGGPSYEQYF.

The V gene is TRBV30, the J gene TRBJ1-2; possibly TRBD1 for D (5 bases). Germline V CDR1 and CDR2: GTSNPN, SVGIG (reference sequence). Deletions cut 3 bases from V and 1 base from J, with 15 bases between. This CDR3 is 15 amino acids long. CDR3 protein: CAWSPLGGSNYGYTF. CDR3 sequence (DNA): TGTGCCTGGAGCCCCCTGGGGGGGAGTAACTATGGCTACACCTTC.

The chain couples TRBV18 to TRBJ2-6; D gene unclear. V dropped 0 bases and J dropped 2 bases, with 8 bases sitting between them. The germline gives CDR1 KGHSH, CDR2 LQKENI. This CDR3 is built from 16 residues. In nucleotides, the CDR3 is TGTGCCAGCTCACCACCGTGGGCCCCTGGGGCCAACGTCCTGACTTTC. Residues: CASSPPWAPGANVLTF.

The J gene is TRBJ1-1, the V gene TRBV5-8; 7 nucleotides agree with TRBD1. There are 16 residues in the CDR3. J lost 5 bases, V lost 1 base, and 11 bases had no gene match. Germline CDR1 is SGHTS and CDR2 is YDEGEE. The CDR3 sequence is CASSLLTGVRETEAFF. The CDR3 DNA follows: TGTGCCAGCAGCTTGCTAACAGGGGTACGAGAAACTGAAGCTTTCTTT.

This chain links TRBV28 with TRBJ2-1; the match to TRBD2 covers 7 bases. The CDR3 spans 12 residues. V shed 6 bases and J 9 bases; nucleotides not matched to a gene: 5. CDR1 is MDHEN and CDR2 is SYDVKM in the germline V gene. CDR3 amino acids: CASRSGRAEQFF. CDR3 nucleotides: TGTGCCAGCAGGTCAGGGAGGGCTGAGCAGTTCTTC.

In this sample, this clone turned up a few times. The chain links TRBV3-1 (or the pseudogene TRBV3-2) to TRBJ2-3; D gene unclear. Trimming shortened V by 1 base and J by 3 bases, and 14 bases separated the two germline ends. There are 16 residues in the CDR3. The germline V gene has CDR1 LGHDT and CDR2 YNNKEL (reference sequence). CDR3: CASSQVHGSPTDTQYF. The CDR3 coding sequence is TGTGCCAGCAGCCAAGTCCACGGTTCCCCTACAGATACGCAGTATTTT.

The genes are TRBV9 and TRBJ1-1; D remains unclear. Trimming cost V 3 bases and J 0 bases, with 9 bases left between them. The CDR3 length is 14 residues. Germline V gene data show CDR1 as SGDLS and CDR2 as YYNGEE. CDR3 residues: CASSAGDLNTEAFF. In nucleotides, the CDR3 is TGTGCCAGCAGCGCAGGCGATTTGAACACTGAAGCTTTCTTT.

The chain links TRBV19 to TRBJ1-1; TRBD1 is a possible D gene (6 bases). V dropped 4 bases and J dropped 3 bases, with 9 bases sitting between them. The CDR3 is 13 residues long. Germline values: CDR1 LNHDA, CDR2 SQIVND (reference sequence). CDR3 coding DNA: TGTGCCAGTAGTAAGGACAGTTACACTGAAGCTTTCTTT. Translated: CASSKDSYTEAFF. Full variable domain (missing parts from reference TRBV19 and TRBJ1-1): DGGITQSPKYLFRKEGQNVTLSCEQNLNHDAMYWYRQDPGQGLRLIYYSQIVNDFQKGDIAEGYSVSREKKESFPLTVTSAQKNPTAFYLCASSKDSYTEAFFGQGTRLTVV.

The chain employs TRBV24-1 and TRBJ2-5; 13 bases are shared with TRBD2. The germline V gene encodes CDR1 KGHDR and CDR2 SFDVKD. CDR3 length equals 17 residues. V lost 4 bases to trimming and J lost 4 bases; unmatched junction nucleotides: 8. The CDR3 bases are TGTGCCACCAGTGACCCTAGGACTAGCGGGAGTGCAGAGACCCAGTACTTC. The encoded protein is CATSDPRTSGSAETQYF.

V is TRBV11-2 and J is TRBJ1-4; possibly TRBD1 for D (6 bases). V lost 2 bases and J 8 bases, leaving 15 bases between the germline ends. Germline V CDR1 and CDR2: SGHAT, FQNNGV. The CDR3 loop spans 15 amino acids. CDR3 nucleotides: TGTGCCAGCAGCTTAAAGTTCGGGGGGCGGGAAAAACTGTTTTTT. Encoded protein: CASSLKFGGREKLFF.

The J gene is TRBJ2-6, the V gene TRBV7-3; maybe TRBD2 (6 bases). This CDR3 is built from 15 residues. V shed 4 bases and J shed 4 bases, with 11 bases lying between them. From germline, CDR1 is SGHTA and CDR2 FQGTGA. The DNA for the CDR3 is TGTGCCAGCAGCTCAGGAGGGGCGGGGGCCAACGTCCTGACTTTC. The encoded protein is CASSSGGAGANVLTF.

The gene calls are TRBV11-3 and TRBJ2-1, with D hard to call. This CDR3 has 13 amino acids. Germline V gene lookup returns CDR1 SGHNT and CDR2 YENEEA. The V end was cut by 1 base, the J end by 7 bases, with 8 bases between. The DNA of the CDR3 is TGTGCCAGCAGCTTAGGAGGCGAGAATGAGCAGTTCTTC. Amino acid sequence: CASSLGGENEQFF.

This clone was seen only once. The V gene is TRBV6-5, the J gene TRBJ2-3; 13 nucleotides align to TRBD2. The CDR3 consists of 16 residues. Germline CDR1 is MNHEY and CDR2 is SVGAGI. V lost 4 bases, J lost 4 bases, and 5 bases stayed unmatched. CDR3 nucleotides: TGTGCCAGCAGTTTAAGACTAGCGGGGGGCCCAGATACGCAGTATTTT. The encoded protein is CASSLRLAGGPDTQYF.

The chain links TRBV5-5 to TRBJ2-7; D is possibly TRBD2 (5 bases). Trimming stripped 5 bases from V and 2 bases from J, with 14 bases between. Germline CDR1 reads SGHKS; CDR2 reads YYEKEE (reference sequence). The CDR3 consists of 14 residues. In nucleotides, the CDR3 is TGTGCCAGCAGTGGGGAGAGATATACCTACGAGCAGTACGTC. This encodes CASSGERYTYEQYV.

The genes are TRBV6-1 and TRBJ1-3; no firm D call. The CDR3 contains 15 residues. Germline CDR1 MNHNS, CDR2 SASEGT. Trimming took 0 bases from V and 0 from J, leaving 6 bases between them. Here the CDR3 reads CASSEAADSGNTIYF. The CDR3 DNA is TGTGCCAGCAGTGAAGCGGCAGACTCTGGAAACACCATATATTTT.

In this sample, this clone turned up once. The rearrangement links TRBV10-3 to TRBJ1-6; TRBD1 aligns across 7 bases. The CDR3 covers 14 residues. Germline trimming cut 10 bases from V and 5 bases from J; bases unmatched to any gene: 8. Germline V gene data show CDR1 as ENHRY and CDR2 as SYGVKD. The DNA of the CDR3 is TGTGCCAGCAAGGGGGACAGAAATAATTCACCCCTCCACTTT. Its translation is CASKGDRNNSPLHF.